Listed below are T cell receptor beta chains from one sample, sequenced in a study of blood T cell repertoires in COVID-19. Data came from immunoSEQ multiplex PCR; TCRdb stores just in-frame clones and leaves some out. The data show over 250,000 clones, around 87% seen once. The sample taken for sequencing was PBMCs or T cells enriched from blood (not recorded which). These TCRs come from a woman younger than 45 who had recovered from COVID-19. CDR3s include the opening cysteine and the closing phenylalanine or tryptophan.

J | V | CDR3
TRBJ2-7 | TRBV15 | CATSRGQGAIGTYEQYF
TRBJ1-5 | TRBV12-5 | CASGFEEGQPQHF
TRBJ2-7 | TRBV7-2 | CASSGPGQGPYEQYF
TRBJ1-1 | TRBV4-3 | CASSESGRGHRNTEAFF
TRBJ2-7 | TRBV6-5 | CASTITRAGYEQYF
TRBJ1-5 | TRBV12-3/TRBV12-4 | CASGEHQPQHF
TRBJ1-2 | TRBV3-1/TRBV3-2 | CASSPPGQNYGYTF
TRBJ2-2 | TRBV29-1 | CSAPRGGELFF
TRBJ1-5 | TRBV3-1/TRBV3-2 | CASSQGQGWPQHF
TRBJ2-1 | TRBV4-1 | CASSQEAVSYNEQFF
TRBJ2-1 | TRBV4-1 | CASSQGRAAGGRDEQFF
TRBJ1-2 | TRBV13 | CASSLLRRDYGYTF
TRBJ1-1 | TRBV9 | CASSVEGQGAAFF
TRBJ1-5 | TRBV5-1 | CASSSQGGQDQPQHF
TRBJ1-3 | TRBV6-5 | CASSPFRGPGNTIYF
TRBJ1-6 | TRBV14 | CASSQRRDTAYSPLHF
TRBJ2-5 | TRBV27 | CASSLSSWTSGGAGETQYF
TRBJ2-2 | TRBV6-2/TRBV6-3 | CASSLQLYGGAVTGELFF
TRBJ1-3 | TRBV10-1 | CASSVGGHSGNTIYF
TRBJ1-2 | TRBV19 | CASSMHDRDGYTF
TRBJ1-6 | TRBV5-4 | CASSPDRGANNSPLHF
TRBJ1-2 | TRBV4-2 | CASSPGVRQGADGYTF
TRBJ1-2 | TRBV27 | CASNPRGSVDYGYTF
TRBJ1-4 | TRBV27 | CASSLLSSGEKLFF
TRBJ1-1 | TRBV7-8 | CASSLGVVSEAFF
TRBJ2-7 | TRBV19 | CACRGRVGEQYF
TRBJ1-6 | TRBV7-6 | CASSLGQGYSPLHF
TRBJ2-5 | TRBV5-8 | CASSLAGTETQYF
TRBJ1-2 | TRBV2 | CATVAGTVGGGYTF
TRBJ2-3 | TRBV6-1 | CASSEVGEDTQYF
TRBJ1-4 | TRBV3-1/TRBV3-2 | CASSQEAGDLFF
TRBJ1-6 | TRBV3-1/TRBV3-2 | CASSQPGYNSPLHF
TRBJ2-2 | TRBV4-2 | CASSQLGTGGSTGELFF
TRBJ2-6 | TRBV29-1 | CSARSSGANVLTF
TRBJ1-5 | TRBV5-1 | CASEPEGVPWPQHF
TRBJ2-1 | TRBV15 | CATSREFGRGVNEQFF
TRBJ1-4 | TRBV7-9 | CASSLDQDREKLFF
TRBJ2-7 | TRBV6-1 | CASSAQGQDSSYEQYF
TRBJ2-5 | TRBV7-9 | CASSLDRTKETQYF
TRBJ2-1 | TRBV4-3 | CASSQDRWNEQFF
TRBJ2-1 | TRBV7-5 | CARSPTLAGGLEFF
TRBJ1-6 | TRBV4-3 | CASSHVDRGRSPLHF
TRBJ2-7 | TRBV19 | CASSMGTGPYEQYF
TRBJ1-1 | TRBV12-5 | CASGLGRGLSEAFF
TRBJ2-7 | TRBV5-4 | CASSLPGSPSEQYF
TRBJ2-5 | TRBV7-2 | CASSLGGRFKETQYF
TRBJ2-7 | TRBV4-1 | CASSQEPGQGGYEQYF
TRBJ1-5 | TRBV5-7 | CASSFPGDYSNQPQHF
TRBJ2-7 | TRBV10-2 | CASSGGEQVGSYEQYF
TRBJ2-1 | TRBV5-1 | CASSSQRYNEQFF
TRBJ1-1 | TRBV11-2 | CASSPLGGAMNTEAFF
TRBJ2-7 | TRBV14 | CASSQENRGHEQYF
TRBJ1-2 | TRBV10-3 | CAIRRDAGRGTYGYTF